This TCR beta chain was recovered during a study of OX40 agonist ivuxolimab in advanced cancers. Study as a whole: Intravenous ivuxolimab at 0.01 to 10 mg/kg was given to patients every 2 weeks. A partial response was reached by three patients: one with hepatocellular carcinoma and two with cutaneous melanoma. Under the entry rules, prior anti-PD-1, anti-PD-L1 or anti-CTLA-4 therapy was allowed, and more than 35% had some.

With respect to this clone: The antigen is unknown.

The data were produced by immunoSEQ multiplex PCR, yet TCRdb's version contains in-frame clones alone and is incomplete. The sample shows around 77,000 clones, around four fifths of them seen only once. Broader study findings: CD8+ T cells showed, on average, more clonal expansion than CD4+ cells.

Germline CDR1 is SGHTA and CDR2 is FQGNSA. This CDR3 is built from 14 residues. The V end was cut by 3 bases, the J end by 1 base, with 9 bases between. The TCR comes from an adult with an advanced solid tumor such as melanoma, head and neck, liver or kidney cancer. V and J are TRBV7-2 and TRBJ1-1, with D maybe TRBD1 (5 bases). Source: CD4+ or CD8+ T cells sorted from blood, taken in a trial of the OX40 agonist ivuxolimab. CDR3 loop: CASSLRGRNTEAFF. The CDR3 DNA reads as TGTGCCAGCAGCTTGAGGGGCAGGAACACTGAAGCTTTCTTT.